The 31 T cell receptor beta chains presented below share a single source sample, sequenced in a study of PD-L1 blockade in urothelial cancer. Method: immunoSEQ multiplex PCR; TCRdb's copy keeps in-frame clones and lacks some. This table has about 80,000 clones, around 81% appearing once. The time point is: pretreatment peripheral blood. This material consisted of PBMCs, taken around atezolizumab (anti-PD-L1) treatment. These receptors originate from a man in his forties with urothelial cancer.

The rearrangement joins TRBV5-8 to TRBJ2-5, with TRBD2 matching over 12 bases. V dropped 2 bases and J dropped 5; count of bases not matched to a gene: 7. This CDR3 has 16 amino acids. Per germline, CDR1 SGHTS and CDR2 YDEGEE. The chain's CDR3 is CASSFRLAGGYETQYF. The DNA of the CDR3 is TGTGCCAGCAGCTTTCGTCTAGCGGGAGGGTATGAGACCCAGTACTTC.

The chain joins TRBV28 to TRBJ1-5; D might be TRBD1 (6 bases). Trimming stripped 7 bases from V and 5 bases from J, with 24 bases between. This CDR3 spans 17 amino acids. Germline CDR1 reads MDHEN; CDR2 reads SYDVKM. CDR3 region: CASTLGGEYRRDQPQHF. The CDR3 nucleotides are TGTGCCAGCACCCTAGGGGGGGAATACAGACGGGATCAGCCCCAGCATTTT. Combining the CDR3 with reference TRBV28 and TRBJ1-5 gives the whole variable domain DVKVTQSSRYLVKRTGEKVFLECVQDMDHENMFWYRQDPGLGLRLIYFSYDVKMKEKGDIPEGYSVSREKKERFSLILESASTNQTSMYLCASTLGGEYRRDQPQHFGDGTRLSIL.

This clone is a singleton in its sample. CDR3 amino acids: CASSLQLPGELFF. The CDR3 nucleotides are TGTGCCAGCAGCCTACAGTTACCCGGGGAGCTGTTTTTT. The chain employs TRBV11-2 and TRBJ2-2; no clear D gene. CDR1 is SGHAT and CDR2 is FQNNGV in the germline V gene. This CDR3 is 13 amino acids long. V lost 5 bases and J lost 6, with 10 bases in between.

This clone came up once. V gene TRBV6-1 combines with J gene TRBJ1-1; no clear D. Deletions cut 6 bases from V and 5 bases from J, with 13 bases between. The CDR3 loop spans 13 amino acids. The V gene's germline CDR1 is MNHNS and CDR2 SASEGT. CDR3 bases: TGTGCCAGCAGCCCCCAAGCCGTTACTGAAGCTTTCTTT. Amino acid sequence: CASSPQAVTEAFF.

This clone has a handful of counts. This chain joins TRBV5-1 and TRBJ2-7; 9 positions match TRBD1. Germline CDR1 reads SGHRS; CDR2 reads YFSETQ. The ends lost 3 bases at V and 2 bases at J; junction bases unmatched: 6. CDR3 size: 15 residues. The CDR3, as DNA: TGCGCCAGCAGCTGGCTCGGGACAGGGACCTACGAGCAGTACTTC. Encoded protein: CASSWLGTGTYEQYF.

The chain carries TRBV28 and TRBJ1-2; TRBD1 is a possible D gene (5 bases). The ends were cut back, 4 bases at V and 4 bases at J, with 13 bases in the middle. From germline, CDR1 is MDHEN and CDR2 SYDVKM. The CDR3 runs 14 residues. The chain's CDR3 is CASSYSGGVYGYTF. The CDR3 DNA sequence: TGTGCCAGCAGTTATAGTGGAGGGGTCTATGGCTACACCTTC.

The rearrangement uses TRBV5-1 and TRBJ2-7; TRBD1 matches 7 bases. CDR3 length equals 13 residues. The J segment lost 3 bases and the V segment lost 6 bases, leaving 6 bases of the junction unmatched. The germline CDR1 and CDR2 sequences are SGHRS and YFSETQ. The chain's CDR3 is CASKGQAFYEQYF. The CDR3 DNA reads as TGCGCCAGCAAAGGACAGGCTTTCTACGAGCAGTACTTC.

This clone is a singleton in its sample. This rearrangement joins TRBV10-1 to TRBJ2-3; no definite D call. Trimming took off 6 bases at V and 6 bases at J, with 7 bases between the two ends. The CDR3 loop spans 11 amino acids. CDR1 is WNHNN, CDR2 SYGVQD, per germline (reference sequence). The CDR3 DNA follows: TGCGCCAGCAGCCAGAGGGATACGCAGTATTTT. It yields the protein CASSQRDTQYF.

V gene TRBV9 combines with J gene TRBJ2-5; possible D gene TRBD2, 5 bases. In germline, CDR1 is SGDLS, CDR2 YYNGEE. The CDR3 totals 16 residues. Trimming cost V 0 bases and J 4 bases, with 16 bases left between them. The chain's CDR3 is CASSVAPGNSGETQYF. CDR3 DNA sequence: TGTGCCAGCAGCGTAGCCCCCGGGAACAGTGGAGAGACCCAGTACTTC.

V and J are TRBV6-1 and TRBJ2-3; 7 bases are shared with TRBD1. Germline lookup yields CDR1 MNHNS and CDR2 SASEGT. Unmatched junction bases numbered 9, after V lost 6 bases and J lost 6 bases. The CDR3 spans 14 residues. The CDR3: CASRKQGQGDTQYF. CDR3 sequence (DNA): TGTGCCAGCAGAAAACAGGGGCAGGGGGATACGCAGTATTTT.

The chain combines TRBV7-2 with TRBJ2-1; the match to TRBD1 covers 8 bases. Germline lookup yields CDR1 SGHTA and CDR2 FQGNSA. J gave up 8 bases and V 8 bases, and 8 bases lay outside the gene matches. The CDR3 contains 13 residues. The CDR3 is CASRTGFLDEQFF. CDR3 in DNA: TGTGCCAGCCGGACAGGGTTTTTGGATGAGCAGTTCTTC.

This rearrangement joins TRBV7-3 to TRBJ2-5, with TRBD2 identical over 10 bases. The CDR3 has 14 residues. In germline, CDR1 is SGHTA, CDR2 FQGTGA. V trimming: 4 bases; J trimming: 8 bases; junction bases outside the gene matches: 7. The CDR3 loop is CASSSTGTSDTQYF. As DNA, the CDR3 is TGTGCCAGCAGCTCGACCGGGACTAGCGATACCCAGTACTTC.

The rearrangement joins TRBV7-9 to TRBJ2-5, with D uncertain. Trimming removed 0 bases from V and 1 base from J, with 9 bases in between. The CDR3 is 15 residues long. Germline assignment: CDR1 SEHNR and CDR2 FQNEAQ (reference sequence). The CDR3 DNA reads TGTGCCAGCAGCTTAGCAACGGCAGGCCAAGAGACCCAGTACTTC. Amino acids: CASSLATAGQETQYF. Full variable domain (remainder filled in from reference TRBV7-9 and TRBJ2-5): DTGVSQNPRHKITKRGQNVTFRCDPISEHNRLYWYRQTLGQGPEFLTYFQNEAQLEKSRLLSDRFSAERPKGSFSTLEIQRTEQGDSAMYLCASSLATAGQETQYFGPGTRLLVL.

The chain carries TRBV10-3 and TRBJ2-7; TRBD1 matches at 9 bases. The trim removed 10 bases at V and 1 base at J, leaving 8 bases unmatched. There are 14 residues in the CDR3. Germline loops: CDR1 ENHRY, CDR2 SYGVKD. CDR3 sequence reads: CATGRTGVSYEQYF. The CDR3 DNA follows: TGTGCCACGGGGAGGACAGGGGTATCCTACGAGCAGTACTTC.

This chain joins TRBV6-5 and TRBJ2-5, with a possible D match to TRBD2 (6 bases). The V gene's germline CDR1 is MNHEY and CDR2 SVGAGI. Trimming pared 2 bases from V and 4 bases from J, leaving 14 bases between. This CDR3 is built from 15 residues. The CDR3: CASSYGGLSPETQYF. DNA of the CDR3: TGTGCCAGCAGTTACGGGGGACTTTCCCCAGAGACCCAGTACTTC.

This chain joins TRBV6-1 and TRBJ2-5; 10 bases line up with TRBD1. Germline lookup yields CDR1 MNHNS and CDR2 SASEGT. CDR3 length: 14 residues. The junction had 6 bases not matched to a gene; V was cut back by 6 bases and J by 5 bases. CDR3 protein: CASRGTGEPETQYF. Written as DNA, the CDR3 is TGTGCCAGCAGGGGGACAGGGGAGCCGGAGACCCAGTACTTC.

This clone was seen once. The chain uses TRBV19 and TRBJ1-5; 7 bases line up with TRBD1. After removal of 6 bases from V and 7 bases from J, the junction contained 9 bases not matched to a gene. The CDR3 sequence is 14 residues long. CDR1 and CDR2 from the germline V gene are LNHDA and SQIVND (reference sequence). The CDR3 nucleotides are TGTGCCAGTAGCCTACAGGGGCCGATACAGCCCCAGCATTTT. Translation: CASSLQGPIQPQHF.

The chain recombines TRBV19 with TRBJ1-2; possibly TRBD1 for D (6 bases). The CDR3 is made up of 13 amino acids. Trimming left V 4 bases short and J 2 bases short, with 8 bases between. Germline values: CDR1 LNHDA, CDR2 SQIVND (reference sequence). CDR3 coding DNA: TGTGCCAGTAGTAATACAGGGAACTATGGCTACACCTTC. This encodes CASSNTGNYGYTF.

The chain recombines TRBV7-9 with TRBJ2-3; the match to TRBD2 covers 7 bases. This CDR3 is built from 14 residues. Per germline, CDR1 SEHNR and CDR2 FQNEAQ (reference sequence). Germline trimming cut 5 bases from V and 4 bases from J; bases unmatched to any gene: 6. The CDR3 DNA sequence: TGTGCCAGCAGCCCCGGACTAGTCCCAGATACGCAGTATTTT. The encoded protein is CASSPGLVPDTQYF.

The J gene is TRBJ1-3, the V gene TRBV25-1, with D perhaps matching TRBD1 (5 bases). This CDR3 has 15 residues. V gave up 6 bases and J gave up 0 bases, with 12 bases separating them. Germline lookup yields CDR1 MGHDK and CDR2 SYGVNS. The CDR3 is CASSPDIFSGNTIYF. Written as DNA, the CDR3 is TGTGCCAGCAGCCCGGACATCTTCTCTGGAAACACCATATATTTT.

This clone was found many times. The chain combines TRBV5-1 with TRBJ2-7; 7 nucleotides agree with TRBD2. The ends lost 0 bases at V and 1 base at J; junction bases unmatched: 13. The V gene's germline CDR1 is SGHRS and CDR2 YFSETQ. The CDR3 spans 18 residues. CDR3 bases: TGCGCCAGCAGCTTGGCCGGTCGATGGGCGGGAGAGTCCTACGAGCAGTACTTC. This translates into CASSLAGRWAGESYEQYF.

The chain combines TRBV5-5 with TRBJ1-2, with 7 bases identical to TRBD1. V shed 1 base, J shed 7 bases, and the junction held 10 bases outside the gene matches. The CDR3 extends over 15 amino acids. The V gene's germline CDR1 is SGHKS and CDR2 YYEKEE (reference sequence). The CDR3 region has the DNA TGTGCCAGCAGCTTGCCCGACAGGGTGGGAAGTGGCTACACCTTC. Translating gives CASSLPDRVGSGYTF.

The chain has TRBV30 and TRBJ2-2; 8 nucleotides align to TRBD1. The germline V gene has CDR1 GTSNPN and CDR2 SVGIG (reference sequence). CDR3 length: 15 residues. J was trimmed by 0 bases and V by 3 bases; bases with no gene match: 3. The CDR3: CAWRLGQANTGELFF. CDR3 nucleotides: TGTGCCTGGAGGTTGGGACAGGCGAACACCGGGGAGCTGTTTTTT.

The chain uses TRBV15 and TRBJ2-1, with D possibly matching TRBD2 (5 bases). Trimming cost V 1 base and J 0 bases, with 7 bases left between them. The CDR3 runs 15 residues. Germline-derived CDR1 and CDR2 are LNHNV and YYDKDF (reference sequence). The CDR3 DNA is TGTGCCACCAGCAGAGGCGGGCGCTCCTACAATGAGCAGTTCTTC. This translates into CATSRGGRSYNEQFF.

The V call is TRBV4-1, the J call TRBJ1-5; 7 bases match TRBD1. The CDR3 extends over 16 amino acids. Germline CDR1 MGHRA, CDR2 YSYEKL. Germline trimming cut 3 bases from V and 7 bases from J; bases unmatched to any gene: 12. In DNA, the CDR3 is TGCGCCAGCAGCCAGTCGCCCGCGAGGGGGCCGCAGCCCCAGCATTTT. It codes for CASSQSPARGPQPQHF.

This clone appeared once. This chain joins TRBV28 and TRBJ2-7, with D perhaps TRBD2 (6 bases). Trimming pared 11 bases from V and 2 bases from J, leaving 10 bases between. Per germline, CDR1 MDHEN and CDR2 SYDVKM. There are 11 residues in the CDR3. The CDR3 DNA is TGTGCCTCCGGGAGTCCCTACGAGCAGTACTTC. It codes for CASGSPYEQYF.

CDR3 protein: CASSQETRGSSIGYTF. CDR3 DNA sequence: TGCGCCAGCAGCCAAGAAACCAGGGGTTCTTCTATAGGCTACACCTTC. This chain joins TRBV4-1 and TRBJ1-2, with D maybe TRBD1 (6 bases). The length of the CDR3 is 16 residues. Germline loops: CDR1 MGHRA, CDR2 YSYEKL. V lost 0 bases and J 8 bases, leaving 19 bases between the germline ends.

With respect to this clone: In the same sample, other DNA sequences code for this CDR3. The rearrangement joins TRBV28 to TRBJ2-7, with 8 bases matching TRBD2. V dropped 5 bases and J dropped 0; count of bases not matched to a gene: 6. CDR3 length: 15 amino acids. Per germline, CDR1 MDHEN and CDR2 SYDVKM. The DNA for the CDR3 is TGTGCCAGCAGTCCAGCGGGAGAAGGCTCCTACGAGCAGTACTTC. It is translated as CASSPAGEGSYEQYF.

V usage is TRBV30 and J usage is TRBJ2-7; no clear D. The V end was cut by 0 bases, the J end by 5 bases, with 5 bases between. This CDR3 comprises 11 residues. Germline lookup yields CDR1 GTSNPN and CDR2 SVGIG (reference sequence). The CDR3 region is CAWSVLDEQYF. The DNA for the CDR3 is TGTGCCTGGAGTGTACTGGACGAGCAGTACTTC.

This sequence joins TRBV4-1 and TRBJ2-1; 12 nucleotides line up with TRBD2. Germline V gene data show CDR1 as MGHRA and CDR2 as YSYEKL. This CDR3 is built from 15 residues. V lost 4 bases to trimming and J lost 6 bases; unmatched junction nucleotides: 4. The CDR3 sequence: CASSLRLAGANEQFF. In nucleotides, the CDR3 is TGCGCCAGCAGCCTTCGACTAGCGGGAGCCAATGAGCAGTTCTTC.

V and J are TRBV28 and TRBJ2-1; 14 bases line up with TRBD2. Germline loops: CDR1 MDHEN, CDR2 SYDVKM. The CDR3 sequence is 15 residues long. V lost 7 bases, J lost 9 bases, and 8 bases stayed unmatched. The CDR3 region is CASTLGLAGGGEQFF. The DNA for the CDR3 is TGTGCCAGCACCCTAGGACTAGCGGGAGGCGGTGAGCAGTTCTTC.